This TCR beta chain came from a study of blood T cell repertoires in COVID-19. Study in general: Collection of acute and convalescent COVID-19 samples took place in the United States, Italy and Spain.

Repertoires were generated with immunoSEQ multiplex PCR, while TCRdb's copy carries only in-frame clones and drops some. The top ten clones hold under 14% of a sample with about 230,000 clones, 80% to 90% of them seen once. It was during active infection that Seattle patients were enrolled and then longitudinally followed. V was pared by 4 bases and J by 3 bases, with 15 bases between. The germline gives CDR1 ENHRY, CDR2 SYGVKD. The CDR3 is 15 residues long. Sequencing was carried out using peripheral blood. V and J are TRBV10-3 and TRBJ1-2; no clear D. The receptor was isolated from a man aged 45-60 years with COVID-19, enrolled during active disease. DNA of the CDR3: TGTGCCATCAGTGTTGAAGGAGGAGGTCACTATGGCTACACCTTC. Translation gives CAISVEGGGHYGYTF.